Shown below are 5 T cell receptor beta chains from a single sample sequenced in a study of blood T cells in healthy people across ages. With a J-beta primer mix and a sample-barcoded 5' primer, a second PCR ran roughly 6 to 12 cycles. One entry per CDR3 protein, called by TCRdb with MiXCR from the 5' RACE reads. The data show roughly 2 million distinct CDR3 sequences, less than 50% seen once. The sample comprised blood. All receptors come from a woman between 40 and 50 years old in good health.

The J gene is TRBJ2-7, the V gene TRBV7-2; D unclear. V gave up 5 bases and J gave up 0 bases, with 8 bases separating them. The CDR3 loop spans 13 amino acids. Germline CDR1 is SGHTA and CDR2 is FQGNSA. This CDR3 reads CASSVVASYEQYF. CDR3 DNA: TGTGCCAGCAGCGTAGTGGCCTCCTACGAGCAGTACTTC. The variable domain in full, with the rest retrieved from reference TRBV7-2 and TRBJ2-7, is GAGVSQSPSNKVTEKGKDVELRCDPISGHTALYWYRQSLGQGLEFLIYFQGNSAPDKSGLPSDRFSAERTGGSVSTLTIQRTQQEDSAVYLCASSVVASYEQYFGPGTRLTVT.

This sequence joins TRBV10-1 and TRBJ2-2; D unclear. The V gene lost 4 bases and the J gene lost 7 bases, with 7 bases spanning the gap. The CDR3 length is 12 residues. Germline values: CDR1 WNHNN, CDR2 SYGVQD (reference sequence). CDR3 amino acids: CASSGEHGELFF. CDR3 sequence (DNA): TGCGCCAGCAGTGGGGAACACGGGGAGCTGTTTTTT.

This clonotype was detected only a few times. J is TRBJ2-7 and V is TRBV5-1; D uncertain. The V gene's germline CDR1 is SGHRS and CDR2 YFSETQ. V lost 5 bases and J lost 5, with 29 bases in between. The CDR3 is 18 residues long. The CDR3 reads CASSPFRSSEPPSHEQYF. CDR3 sequence (DNA): TGCGCCAGCAGTCCTTTTCGATCCTCTGAGCCCCCGAGTCACGAGCAGTACTTC.

This chain connects TRBV2 to TRBJ2-5; D call uncertain. The CDR3 covers 15 residues. Trimming stripped 5 bases from V and 1 base from J, with 14 bases between. Per the germline V gene, CDR1 is SNHLY and CDR2 is FYNNEI. CDR3 loop: CASSHHNRFQETQYF. The CDR3, as DNA: TGTGCCAGCAGTCACCATAACAGATTCCAAGAGACCCAGTACTTC.

The chain employs TRBV12-3 or TRBV12-4 and TRBJ2-4; D gene uncertain. The last part of the DNA fits TRBJ2-7 better; the J call may be wrong. This CDR3 has 12 amino acids. The CDR3 protein is CASSLGIHEQYF. The CDR3 region has the DNA TGTGCCAGCAGTTTGGGGATCCACGAGCAGTACTTC.